Below, 29 T cell receptor beta chains from the same sample are listed, as sequenced in a study of cytomegalovirus exposure and HLA in healthy donors. Vbeta (60) and Jbeta (13) primers were used in the PCR. Profiling relied on immunoSEQ multiplex PCR, and the TCRdb table lists in-frame clones only, not all of them. Altogether over 150,000 clones are present, around 80% being singletons, with the ten largest covering around 7.3%. Specimen: PBMCs. The source is a man aged 25-45 years in good health and CMV-seropositive.

The V call is TRBV7-3, the J call TRBJ2-1; 8 nucleotides agree with TRBD2. The CDR3 is 15 residues long. The germline gives CDR1 SGHTA, CDR2 FQGTGA. V was clipped by 5 bases and J by 5 bases; unmatched bases: 8. The CDR3, as DNA: TGTGCCAGCAGCCCTAGCGGGTCCGGGCACAATGAGCAGTTCTTC. Translation gives CASSPSGSGHNEQFF.

The gene calls are TRBV10-3 and TRBJ2-3, with 9 bases identical to TRBD2. CDR1 is ENHRY and CDR2 is SYGVKD in the germline V gene. The CDR3 runs 15 residues. V was clipped by 5 bases and J by 0 bases; unmatched bases: 3. CDR3 DNA: TGTGCCATCAGTTTAGCGGGGGAGAGCACAGATACGCAGTATTTT. Encoded protein: CAISLAGESTDTQYF.

The gene calls are TRBV5-4 and TRBJ2-5, with 9 bases fitting TRBD1. Germline V gene sequence: CDR1 SGHNT, CDR2 YYREEE (reference sequence). Trimming cost V 0 bases and J 4 bases; bases outside gene matches: 4. This CDR3 comprises 15 residues. The CDR3 region is CASSLGDRVGETQYF. CDR3 coding DNA: TGTGCCAGCAGCTTGGGGGACAGGGTTGGAGAGACCCAGTACTTC.

The chain uses TRBV6-6 and TRBJ2-7; TRBD2 aligns across 8 bases. The CDR3 covers 16 residues. The germline V gene has CDR1 MNHNY and CDR2 SVGAGI (reference sequence). J lost 0 bases, V lost 6 bases, and 10 bases had no gene match. CDR3 sequence reads: CASSPILTSDSYEQYF. Here the CDR3 DNA reads TGTGCCAGCAGCCCCATTTTGACTAGCGACTCCTACGAGCAGTACTTC.

This sequence joins TRBV4-2 and TRBJ2-1; 10 bases align to TRBD2. CDR1 LGHNA and CDR2 YNFKEQ come from the germline V gene. The CDR3 runs to 18 residues. V was pared by 3 bases and J by 9 bases, with 17 bases of the junction left unmatched. The DNA of the CDR3 is TGTGCCAGCAGCCAGTCTGTAACAAGCGGGGGGGCTGGAATTGAGCAGTTCTTC. Translating it yields CASSQSVTSGGAGIEQFF.

The rearrangement links TRBV29-1 to TRBJ2-7; TRBD1 matches 7 bases. There are 12 residues in the CDR3. Looked up from germline, CDR1 is SQVTM and CDR2 is ANQGSEA. Trimming took 2 bases from V and 2 from J; bases not matched to a gene: 0. CDR3: CSVEQGAYEQYF. The CDR3 DNA reads as TGCAGCGTTGAACAGGGGGCCTACGAGCAGTACTTC.

This chain joins TRBV4-2 and TRBJ2-1; 7 bases align to TRBD1. There are 16 residues in the CDR3. Per the germline V gene, CDR1 is LGHNA and CDR2 is YNFKEQ. V lost 1 base and J lost 6; bases outside the gene matches: 9. CDR3 residues: CASSQGNRGSLNEQFF. The CDR3 DNA sequence: TGTGCCAGCAGCCAAGGGAACAGGGGTTCCCTCAATGAGCAGTTCTTC.

CDR3 nucleotide sequence: TGTGCCAGCAGCCCCGACACGTATTCCTCCTACGAGCAGTACTTC. Protein product: CASSPDTYSSYEQYF. The chain joins TRBV7-8 to TRBJ2-7, with unresolved D. V lost 5 bases, J lost 0 bases, and 14 bases lay in between. Germline loops: CDR1 SGHVS, CDR2 FQNEAQ. This CDR3 region has 15 residues.

The chain uses TRBV21-1 and TRBJ2-7; the table's D gene call, TRBD1, was not cross checked with the DNA. TRBV21-1 represents a pseudogene. The CDR3 loop spans 15 amino acids. CDR3 DNA: TGTGCCAGCAGCAAAGGGCAGGGATGCGCCTACGAGCAGTACTTC. It yields the protein CASSKGQGCAYEQYF.

The genes are TRBV27 and TRBJ2-2; TRBD2 is a possible D gene (6 bases). This CDR3 has 14 residues. The germline gives CDR1 MNHEY, CDR2 SMNVEV (reference sequence). V was shortened by 5 bases and J by 2 bases, with 9 bases between the two germline ends. CDR3 residues: CASSRGTNTGELFF. Written as DNA, the CDR3 is TGTGCCAGCAGTCGGGGGACCAACACCGGGGAGCTGTTTTTT.

About this clone: Other DNA sequences in the same sample also yield this CDR3. This rearrangement joins TRBV2 to TRBJ2-7; 7 positions match TRBD1. Trimming cost V 3 bases and J 4 bases; bases outside gene matches: 6. Germline lookup yields CDR1 SNHLY and CDR2 FYNNEI. This CDR3 is 14 amino acids long. DNA for the CDR3: TGTGCCAGCAGTGACCCAGACAGGGCTTACGAGCAGTACTTC. Translated, it gives CASSDPDRAYEQYF.

This chain joins TRBV28 and TRBJ2-7; D is possibly TRBD1 (6 bases). The CDR3 runs 18 residues. CDR1 MDHEN and CDR2 SYDVKM come from the germline V gene. Trimming cost V 3 bases and J 0 bases, with 21 bases left between them. The CDR3 loop is CASSFSPLGQGFSYEQYF. CDR3 nucleotides: TGTGCCAGCAGTTTTTCCCCTTTAGGGCAGGGGTTCTCCTACGAGCAGTACTTC.

This chain links TRBV13 with TRBJ2-7; D possibly corresponds to TRBD1 (6 bases). V dropped 0 bases and J dropped 0 bases, with 6 bases sitting between them. Germline CDR1 reads PRHDT; CDR2 reads FYEKMQ (reference sequence). The CDR3 has 14 amino acids. In nucleotides, the CDR3 is TGTGCCAGCAGCTTAGGCAGGGGCTCCTACGAGCAGTACTTC. Translating gives CASSLGRGSYEQYF.

V usage is TRBV10-1 and J usage is TRBJ2-3; 13 bases agree with TRBD2. J lost 4 bases, V lost 4 bases, and 2 bases had no gene match. The CDR3 extends over 15 amino acids. Germline CDR1 and CDR2: WNHNN and SYGVQD (reference sequence). The CDR3 sequence: CASSAGLAGADTQYF. The CDR3 bases are TGCGCCAGCAGTGCCGGACTAGCGGGAGCAGATACGCAGTATTTT.

The rearrangement joins TRBV2 to TRBJ2-4; 8 positions agree with TRBD1. The CDR3 extends over 16 amino acids. Trimming cost V 3 bases and J 11 bases; bases outside gene matches: 15. Germline V CDR1 and CDR2: SNHLY, FYNNEI. The CDR3 DNA reads TGTGCCAGCAGTGACCGGGAGACAGGGGCCCGGATACTTCAGTACTTC. Its translation is CASSDRETGARILQYF. Complete variable domain (other parts from reference TRBV2 and TRBJ2-4): EPEVTQTPSHQVTQMGQEVILRCVPISNHLYFYWYRQILGQKVEFLVSFYNNEISEKSEIFDDQFSVERPDGSNFTLKIRSTKLEDSAMYFCASSDRETGARILQYFGAGTRLSVL.

The V gene is TRBV4-3, the J gene TRBJ2-3, with D tentatively TRBD2 (5 bases). With 1 base removed from V and 0 bases from J, the gap between germline ends came to 14 bases. Germline V gene sequence: CDR1 LGHNA, CDR2 YSLEER. CDR3 length: 17 residues. DNA for the CDR3: TGCGCCAGCAGCCAAGTCAGCGCGGGTTCTAGCACAGATACGCAGTATTTT. Its translation: CASSQVSAGSSTDTQYF.

V usage is TRBV5-1 and J usage is TRBJ2-1, with TRBD1 identical over 10 bases. Trimming cost V 4 bases and J 2 bases; bases outside gene matches: 12. CDR1 is SGHRS, CDR2 YFSETQ, per germline. This CDR3 contains 18 residues. CDR3 sequence: CASSLVLMGQGTYNEQFF. The CDR3 nucleotides read TGCGCCAGCAGCCTGGTTCTAATGGGACAGGGGACCTACAATGAGCAGTTCTTC.

The gene calls are TRBV19 and TRBJ2-1; D is possibly TRBD2 (6 bases). Germline loops: CDR1 LNHDA, CDR2 SQIVND (reference sequence). This CDR3 has 16 residues. Trimming took off 0 bases at V and 8 bases at J, with 17 bases between the two ends. As DNA, the CDR3 is TGTGCCAGTAGTATAGATAATTCGGGAGTAATGGATGAGCAGTTCTTC. Amino acid sequence: CASSIDNSGVMDEQFF.

The chain carries TRBV5-6 and TRBJ2-1; D unclear. The CDR3 is made up of 14 amino acids. Germline CDR1 reads SGHDT; CDR2 reads YYEEEE. The ends were cut back, 4 bases at V and 8 bases at J, with 16 bases in the middle. CDR3 sequence: CASSPISSEDEQFF. CDR3 sequence (DNA): TGTGCCAGCAGCCCTATCAGTTCCGAGGATGAGCAGTTCTTC.

In this sample, this clone turned up a few times. The chain joins TRBV4-2 to TRBJ1-6, with TRBD1 matching over 8 bases. V shed 1 base, J shed 9 bases, and the junction held 8 bases outside the gene matches. CDR3 length: 16 residues. Germline assignment: CDR1 LGHNA and CDR2 YNFKEQ. In DNA form, the CDR3 reads TGTGCCAGCAGCCAAGGATTTCGGGACAGGACTTCACCCCTCCACTTT. Protein sequence: CASSQGFRDRTSPLHF.

The chain combines TRBV11-3 with TRBJ2-3, with 9 bases lining up with TRBD2. Trimming took 1 base from V and 4 from J; bases not matched to a gene: 6. Germline V lookup: CDR1 SGHNT, CDR2 YENEEA. The CDR3 sequence is 16 residues long. In DNA form, the CDR3 reads TGTGCCAGCAGCTTAGTGGCGGGGGGGAATGCAGATACGCAGTATTTT. This gives the protein CASSLVAGGNADTQYF.

This chain links TRBV15 with TRBJ2-1, with TRBD1 as a possible D gene (6 bases). The CDR3 runs 16 residues. Germline-derived CDR1 and CDR2 are LNHNV and YYDKDF (reference sequence). Between the trimmed V and J ends, which lost 4 bases and 2 bases, there was a span of 15 bases. CDR3 sequence (DNA): TGTGCCACCAGCAAATCTCGGACAGCCGCCTACAATGAGCAGTTCTTC. Its translation: CATSKSRTAAYNEQFF.

V gene TRBV15 combines with J gene TRBJ2-1; 10 bases are a match to TRBD2. The V gene's germline CDR1 is LNHNV and CDR2 YYDKDF (reference sequence). The CDR3 sequence is 18 residues long. V was clipped by 0 bases and J by 1 base; unmatched bases: 6. The DNA for the CDR3 is TGTGCCACCAGCAGAGATGTAGCGGGAGGAGGGTCCTACAATGAGCAGTTCTTC. Amino acids: CATSRDVAGGGSYNEQFF.

The V gene is TRBV18, the J gene TRBJ1-1; D possibly corresponds to TRBD1 (6 bases). The CDR3 contains 14 residues. Germline V gene data show CDR1 as KGHSH and CDR2 as LQKENI. Trimming cost V 2 bases and J 6 bases, with 13 bases left between them. CDR3 in DNA: TGTGCCAGCTCACCAGGGTTCGCAGGGGCTGAAGCTTTCTTT. Translation: CASSPGFAGAEAFF.

The rearrangement joins TRBV30 to TRBJ2-5; perhaps TRBD1 as D (6 bases). The DNA end is a closer match to TRBJ2-7, so the J assignment may be wrong. The CDR3 runs 14 residues. Germline V gene data show CDR1 as GTSNPN and CDR2 as SVGIG (reference sequence). The CDR3 here is CAWSQDSGSYEQYF. Here the CDR3 DNA reads TGTGCCTGGAGCCAGGACAGTGGCTCCTACGAGCAGTACTTC.

This clone came up once. The chain employs TRBV12-5 and TRBJ2-7; a weak D match, TRBD2 (6 bases). The V gene's germline CDR1 is LGHNT and CDR2 FRNRAP. CDR3 length: 16 residues. V dropped 0 bases and J dropped 7 bases, with 19 bases sitting between them. The CDR3 DNA reads as TGTGCTAGTGGTTTGGTACTTACAGGCGGGGCAGGAGAGCAGTACTTC. Amino acids: CASGLVLTGGAGEQYF. The full variable domain, with the rest looked up from reference TRBV12-5 and TRBJ2-7, is DARVTQTPRHKVTEMGQEVTMRCQPILGHNTVFWYRQTMMQGLELLAYFRNRAPLDDSGMPKDRFSAEMPDATLATLKIQPSEPRDSAVYFCASGLVLTGGAGEQYFGPGTRLTVT.

Comment on this clone: The junction and the germline gene differ at one end; a read error may be behind it. The chain recombines TRBV15 with TRBJ2-5; TRBD2 might be the D (6 bases). This CDR3 has 14 residues. Germline CDR1 and CDR2: LNHNV and YYDKDF (reference sequence). The CDR3 spells CATAPGGSQETQHF. The CDR3 nucleotides read TGTGCCACCGCCCCAGGAGGGTCCCAAGAGACCCAGCACTTC.

CDR3 sequence: CASSFKGLAGSREQYF. The CDR3 region has the DNA TGTGCCAGCTCTTTCAAGGGGCTAGCGGGATCGCGCGAGCAGTACTTC. This chain joins TRBV21-1 and TRBJ2-7; the table's D call TRBD2 went unverified against the DNA. TRBV21-1 is marked as a pseudogene. CDR3 length equals 16 residues.

The chain is built from TRBV6-5 and TRBJ1-2, with a possible D match to TRBD1 (6 bases). V lost 0 bases and J lost 8, with 19 bases in between. Germline values: CDR1 MNHEY, CDR2 SVGAGI. The CDR3 is 16 residues long. CDR3 protein: CASSYSPRGEGLGYTF. The CDR3 DNA is TGTGCCAGCAGTTACTCGCCCAGGGGCGAAGGGTTGGGCTACACCTTC.